What follows are 3 T cell receptor beta chains derived from one specimen sequenced in a study of T cells in Graves' hyperthyroidism and ophthalmopathy. Amplification targeted TCR beta CDR3 regions from RNA transcripts. The study used the HTBI primer set for a first-round RT-PCR of the TCR CDR3. MiXCR, applied by TCRdb to the multiplex PCR reads, yields one record per CDR3 protein. The sample records about 420,000 distinct CDR3 sequences, roughly an eighth being singletons. Input material: blood. All receptors come from a young woman with Graves' hyperthyroidism.

This clonotype has ten or more counts. The DNA of the CDR3 is TGCGCCAGCAGCATCGGAACAGGGGCCCTGAACACTGAAGCTTTCTTT. This encodes CASSIGTGALNTEAFF. The genes are TRBV5-1 and TRBJ1-1; 7 nucleotides agree with TRBD1. V was pared by 4 bases and J by 0 bases, with 9 bases of the junction left unmatched. The CDR3 length is 16 residues. Germline V gene sequence: CDR1 SGHRS, CDR2 YFSETQ.

This clonotype was seen repeatedly, ten times or more. This chain joins TRBV6-1 and TRBJ2-5; 7 bases are shared with TRBD2. The germline V gene encodes CDR1 MNHNS and CDR2 SASEGT. Losses at the gene ends were 5 bases for V and 5 bases for J; bases not matched to a gene: 8. The CDR3 spans 14 residues. CDR3 amino acids: CASSWDYPLETQYF. The CDR3 DNA sequence: TGTGCCAGCAGTTGGGACTACCCCTTGGAGACCCAGTACTTC.

This clonotype showed up many times. The chain has TRBV6-1 and TRBJ1-1, with TRBD1 matching over 9 bases. Germline CDR1 MNHNS, CDR2 SASEGT. V gave up 5 bases and J gave up 6 bases; unmatched junction bases: 10. The CDR3 has 15 amino acids. For the CDR3, the DNA is TGTGCCAGCAGTTTGGGACAGGGCGGGATCGCTGAAGCTTTCTTT. Protein sequence: CASSLGQGGIAEAFF.